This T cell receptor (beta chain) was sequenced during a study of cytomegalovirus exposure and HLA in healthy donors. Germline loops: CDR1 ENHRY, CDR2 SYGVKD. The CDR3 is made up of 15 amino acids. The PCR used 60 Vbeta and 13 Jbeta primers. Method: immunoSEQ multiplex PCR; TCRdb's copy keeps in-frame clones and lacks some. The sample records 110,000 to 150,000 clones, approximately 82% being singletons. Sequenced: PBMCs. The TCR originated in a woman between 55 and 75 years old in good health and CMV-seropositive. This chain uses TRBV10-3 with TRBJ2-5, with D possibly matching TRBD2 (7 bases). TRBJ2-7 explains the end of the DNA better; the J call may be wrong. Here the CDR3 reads CAIRGGRENSYEQYF. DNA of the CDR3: TGTGCCATCAGAGGGGGGCGGGAGAACTCCTACGAGCAGTACTTC.